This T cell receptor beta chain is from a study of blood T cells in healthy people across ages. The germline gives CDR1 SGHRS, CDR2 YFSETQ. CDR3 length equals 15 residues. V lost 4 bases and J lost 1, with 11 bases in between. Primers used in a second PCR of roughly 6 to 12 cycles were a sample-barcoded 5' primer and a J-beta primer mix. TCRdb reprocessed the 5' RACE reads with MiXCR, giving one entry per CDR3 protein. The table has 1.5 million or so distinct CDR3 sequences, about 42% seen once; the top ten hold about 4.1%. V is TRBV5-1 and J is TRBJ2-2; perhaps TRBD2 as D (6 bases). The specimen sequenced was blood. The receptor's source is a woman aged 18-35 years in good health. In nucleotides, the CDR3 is TGCGCCAGCAGCCGTTCGGGGGTGAACACCGGGGAGCTGTTTTTT. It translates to CASSRSGVNTGELFF.